A single T cell receptor (beta chain) is shown here with its context. Distinct nucleotide sequences in the sample also encode this CDR3. This entry comes from a study of blood T cell repertoires in COVID-19. The CDR3 is 15 amino acids. Trimming took 0 bases from V and 0 from J, leaving 6 bases between them. Germline V CDR1 and CDR2: MNHEY, SMNVEV (reference sequence). Method: immunoSEQ multiplex PCR; TCRdb's copy keeps in-frame clones and lacks some. The data contain approximately 170,000 clones, 85% to 90% of them seen just once; the ten biggest clones take up about 4%. The V and J genes are TRBV27 and TRBJ2-1; maybe TRBD2 (5 bases). Specimen: peripheral blood. The clonotype originates from a young man with active or convalescent COVID-19. The CDR3 loop reads CASSLSGSSYNEQFF. The DNA for the CDR3 is TGTGCCAGCAGTTTATCGGGGAGCTCCTACAATGAGCAGTTCTTC.